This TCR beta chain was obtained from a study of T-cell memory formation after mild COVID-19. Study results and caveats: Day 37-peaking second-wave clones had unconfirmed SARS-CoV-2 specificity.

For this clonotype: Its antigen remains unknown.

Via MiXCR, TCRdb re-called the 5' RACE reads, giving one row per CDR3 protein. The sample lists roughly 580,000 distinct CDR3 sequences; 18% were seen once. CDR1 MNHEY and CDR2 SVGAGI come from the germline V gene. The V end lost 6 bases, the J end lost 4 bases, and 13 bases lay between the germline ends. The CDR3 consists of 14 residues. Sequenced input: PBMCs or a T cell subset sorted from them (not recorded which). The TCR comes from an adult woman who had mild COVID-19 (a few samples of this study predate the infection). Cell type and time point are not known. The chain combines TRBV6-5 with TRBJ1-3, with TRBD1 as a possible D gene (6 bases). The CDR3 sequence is CASRDGGPGNTIYF. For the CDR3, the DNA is TGTGCCAGCAGAGACGGGGGGCCGGGAAACACCATATATTTT.